This T cell receptor (beta chain) originates from a study of OX40 agonist ivuxolimab in advanced cancers. General study results and limits: Doses of 0.1 to 3.0 mg/kg were accompanied by clonal expansion of CD4+ and CD8+ blood T cells by week 6. The 0.1-3.0 mg/kg partial responders had among the lowest clonal expansion.

In the case of this clone: What it binds is unknown.

The CDR3 extends over 14 amino acids. V gave up 8 bases and J gave up 6 bases; unmatched junction bases: 6. CDR1 is WNHNN, CDR2 SYGVQD, per germline (reference sequence). The method was immunoSEQ multiplex PCR; TCRdb's version includes in-frame clones alone and lacks a portion of them. The profile shows more than 45,000 clones, 86% of them singletons. The chain employs TRBV10-1 and TRBJ2-2; 10 nucleotides align to TRBD2. This sequence originates from an adult with an advanced solid tumor such as melanoma, head and neck, liver or kidney cancer. The material was CD4+ or CD8+ T cells sorted from blood, obtained in a trial of the OX40 agonist ivuxolimab. The CDR3 is CASGSGGYPGELFF. CDR3 bases: TGCGCCAGCGGTAGCGGGGGGTACCCCGGGGAGCTGTTTTTT.